The T cell receptor (beta chain) under discussion was sequenced for a study of naive and memory T cell subsets. Both TRBC1 and TRBC2 were covered by a beta constant-region primer of two equimolar oligonucleotides. Nested alpha and beta constant-region primers with the SP2 primer drove four PCR rounds on ligated cDNA. TCRdb itself ran the UMI-ligation and nested PCR reads through MiXCR, one entry per CDR3 protein. This table has tens of thousands of distinct CDR3 sequences, 8% to 9.5% appearing once. This CDR3 is built from 15 residues. Deletions cut 4 bases from V and 0 bases from J, with 9 bases between. In germline, CDR1 is SEHNR, CDR2 FQNEAQ (reference sequence). Ten or more counts support this clonotype.

Sequenced input: naive CD8+ T cells from blood. The chain uses TRBV7-9 and TRBJ1-4, with unresolved D. The receptor comes from a human donor in good health. The CDR3 spells CASSSLTATNEKLFF. The CDR3 coding sequence is TGTGCCAGCAGCTCCCTCACCGCAACTAATGAAAAACTGTTTTTT.